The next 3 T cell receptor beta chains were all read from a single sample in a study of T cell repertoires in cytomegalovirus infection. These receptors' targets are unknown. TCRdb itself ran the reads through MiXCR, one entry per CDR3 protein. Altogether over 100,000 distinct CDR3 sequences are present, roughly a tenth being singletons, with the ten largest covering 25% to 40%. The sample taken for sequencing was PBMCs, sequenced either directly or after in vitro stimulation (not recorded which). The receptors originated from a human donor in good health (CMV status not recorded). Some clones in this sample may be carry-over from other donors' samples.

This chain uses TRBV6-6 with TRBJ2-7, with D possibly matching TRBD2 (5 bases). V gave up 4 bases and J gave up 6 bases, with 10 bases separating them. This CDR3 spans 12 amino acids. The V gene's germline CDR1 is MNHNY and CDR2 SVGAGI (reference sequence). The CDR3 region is CASSLRAGEQYF. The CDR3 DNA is TGTGCCAGCAGTTTGCGGGCCGGCGAGCAGTACTTC.

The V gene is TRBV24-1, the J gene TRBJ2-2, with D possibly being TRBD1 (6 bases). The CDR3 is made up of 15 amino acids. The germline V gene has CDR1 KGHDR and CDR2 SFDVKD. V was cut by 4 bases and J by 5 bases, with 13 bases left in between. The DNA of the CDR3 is TGTGCCACCAGTGAGCAGGGGATGGAGACCGGGGAGCTGTTTTTT. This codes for CATSEQGMETGELFF.

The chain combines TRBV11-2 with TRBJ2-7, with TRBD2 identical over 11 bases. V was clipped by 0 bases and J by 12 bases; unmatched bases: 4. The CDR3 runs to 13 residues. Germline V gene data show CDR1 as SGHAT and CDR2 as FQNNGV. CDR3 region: CASSLELAGARYV. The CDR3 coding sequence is TGTGCCAGCAGCTTAGAACTAGCGGGAGCACGGTACGTC.